Shown below are 32 T cell receptor beta chains from a single sample sequenced in a study of CD8 T cells in Susac syndrome. The RNA input was about 0.5 to 1 ug, and it was reverse transcribed with random hexamers. TCRdb re-called the immunoSEQ multiplex PCR reads through MiXCR, storing one row per CDR3 protein. The sample holds 150,000 or so distinct CDR3 sequences; 85% to 95% are singletons and the top ten take 0.13% to 0.15%. The sample taken for sequencing was CD4+ T cells from PBMCs. These receptors were collected from a human donor with Susac syndrome.

The chain has TRBV11-2 and TRBJ2-7; 9 nucleotides align to TRBD2. This CDR3 is 15 amino acids long. The V gene's germline CDR1 is SGHAT and CDR2 FQNNGV. V shed 5 bases, J shed 2 bases, and the junction held 7 bases outside the gene matches. The CDR3 here is CASSPELAGAYEQYF. CDR3 sequence (DNA): TGTGCCAGCAGCCCTGAATTAGCGGGAGCCTACGAGCAGTACTTC.

The chain joins TRBV20-1 to TRBJ2-1; unclear D gene. The length of the CDR3 is 12 residues. With 5 bases removed from V and 6 bases from J, the gap between germline ends came to 11 bases. From germline, CDR1 is DFQATT and CDR2 SNEGSKA (reference sequence). The CDR3 region is CSAWVTRNEQFF. CDR3 DNA sequence: TGCAGTGCTTGGGTTACTCGCAATGAGCAGTTCTTC.

This clonotype showed up just once. This chain links TRBV30 with TRBJ2-3; no clear D. This CDR3 comprises 15 residues. Germline V gene data show CDR1 as GTSNPN and CDR2 as SVGIG (reference sequence). V lost 1 base to trimming and J lost 4 bases, with 15 bases between them. The CDR3 here is CAWSARRGSADTQYF. The CDR3 DNA reads as TGTGCCTGGAGTGCCCGAAGAGGAAGCGCAGATACGCAGTATTTT.

This clonotype has a handful of counts. This chain uses TRBV20-1 with TRBJ1-1, with D possibly matching TRBD1 (6 bases). Trimming shortened V by 0 bases and J by 1 base, and 6 bases separated the two germline ends. Looked up from germline, CDR1 is DFQATT and CDR2 is SNEGSKA (reference sequence). The length of the CDR3 is 13 residues. Here the CDR3 reads CSARETGNTEAFF. CDR3 sequence (DNA): TGCAGTGCTAGAGAGACAGGGAACACTGAAGCTTTCTTT.

The V gene is TRBV10-2, the J gene TRBJ2-7, with D perhaps matching TRBD1 or TRBD2 (6 bases each). The CDR3 consists of 14 residues. Germline V gene data show CDR1 as WSHSY and CDR2 as SAAADI. Deletions cut 0 bases from V and 3 bases from J, with 9 bases between. The chain's CDR3 is CASSESGGDYEQYF. The CDR3, as DNA: TGCGCCAGCAGTGAGTCGGGGGGCGACTACGAGCAGTACTTC.

This chain connects TRBV7-9 to TRBJ2-7, with D tentatively TRBD1 or TRBD2 (5 bases each). The CDR3 runs 15 residues. The V end was cut by 4 bases, the J end by 6 bases, with 19 bases between. From germline, CDR1 is SEHNR and CDR2 FQNEAQ (reference sequence). This CDR3 is CASSYRPRSGGEQYF. The CDR3 DNA is TGTGCCAGCAGCTATCGACCTAGGTCTGGGGGCGAGCAGTACTTC.

The chain couples TRBV30 to TRBJ1-2; 7 bases are shared with TRBD1. The V and J ends lost 2 bases and 3 bases, in that order; junction bases with no gene match: 3. Germline V gene lookup returns CDR1 GTSNPN and CDR2 SVGIG (reference sequence). The CDR3 is 13 amino acids. DNA for the CDR3: TGTGCCTGGAGTCTACAGGGGTACTATGGCTACACCTTC. Encoded protein: CAWSLQGYYGYTF. Variable domain in full (rest from reference TRBV30 and TRBJ1-2): SQTIHQWPATLVQPVGSPLSLECTVEGTSNPNLYWYRQAAGRGLQLLFYSVGIGQISSEVPQNLSASRPQDRQFILSSKKLLLSDSGFYLCAWSLQGYYGYTFGSGTRLTVV.

CDR3 DNA: TGTGCCAGCTCACCGCCTACCTCCTACAATGAGCAGTTCTTC. This translates into CASSPPTSYNEQFF. The gene calls are TRBV18 and TRBJ2-1, with D uncertain. Per the germline V gene, CDR1 is KGHSH and CDR2 is LQKENI. The CDR3 consists of 14 residues. The V end was cut by 3 bases, the J end by 0 bases, with 6 bases between.

The chain combines TRBV10-3 with TRBJ2-5; no firm D call. V lost 11 bases to trimming and J lost 4 bases, with 17 bases between them. This CDR3 is built from 13 residues. The V gene's germline CDR1 is ENHRY and CDR2 SYGVKD. CDR3 nucleotides: TGTGCCCATCAGAAGGAGCCGGGAGAGACCCAGTACTTC. It encodes CAHQKEPGETQYF.

This chain connects TRBV28 to TRBJ2-5; tentatively, D is TRBD2 (5 bases). Between the trimmed V and J ends, which lost 5 bases and 10 bases, there was a span of 17 bases. This CDR3 region has 13 residues. CDR1 is MDHEN and CDR2 is SYDVKM in the germline V gene. CDR3 region: CASSTPSGNGQYF. The CDR3 nucleotides are TGTGCCAGCAGTACCCCCTCGGGGAATGGCCAGTACTTC.

In this sample, this clonotype turned up once. The chain links TRBV29-1 to TRBJ2-3; 7 nucleotides line up with TRBD2. This CDR3 contains 18 residues. V shed 6 bases and J 0 bases; nucleotides not matched to a gene: 18. Germline V CDR1 and CDR2: SQVTM, ANQGSEA. The CDR3 region has the DNA TGCAGCGTGGGATCGCCGGCTGGGTTAGCGGGCAGCACAGATACGCAGTATTTT. Residues: CSVGSPAGLAGSTDTQYF.

In this sample, this clonotype turned up once. CDR3 DNA: TGTGCCAGCAGCTTAGCGCCCTCTGGGGCCAACGTCCTGACTTTC. Protein: CASSLAPSGANVLTF. The rearrangement links TRBV7-6 to TRBJ2-6; D uncertain. The CDR3 runs 15 residues. Germline V gene lookup returns CDR1 SGHVS and CDR2 FNYEAQ. The V end lost 0 bases, the J end lost 0 bases, and 3 bases lay between the germline ends.

The V call is TRBV5-6, the J call TRBJ2-1; D is perhaps TRBD1 (5 bases). Per the germline V gene, CDR1 is SGHDT and CDR2 is YYEEEE. V was shortened by 6 bases and J by 4 bases, with 17 bases between the two germline ends. The CDR3 totals 15 residues. CDR3 protein: CASTLKGAAYNEQFF. The DNA of the CDR3 is TGTGCCAGCACCCTTAAAGGGGCCGCATACAATGAGCAGTTCTTC. The full variable domain, its missing parts supplied by reference TRBV5-6 and TRBJ2-1, is DAGVTQSPTHLIKTRGQQVTLRCSPKSGHDTVSWYQQALGQGPQFIFQYYEEEERQRGNFPDRFSGHQFPNYSSELNVNALLLGDSALYLCASTLKGAAYNEQFFGPGTRLTVL.

The gene calls are TRBV19 and TRBJ1-2; D is undetermined. The CDR3 length is 13 residues. Trimming took off 5 bases at V and 4 bases at J, with 11 bases between the two ends. Germline V CDR1 and CDR2: LNHDA, SQIVND (reference sequence). The CDR3 region is CASSLGPRYGYTF. The CDR3 DNA reads as TGTGCCAGTAGTCTCGGGCCGCGCTATGGCTACACCTTC. The complete variable domain, with remaining parts taken from reference TRBV19 and TRBJ1-2, reads DGGITQSPKYLFRKEGQNVTLSCEQNLNHDAMYWYRQDPGQGLRLIYYSQIVNDFQKGDIAEGYSVSREKKESFPLTVTSAQKNPTAFYLCASSLGPRYGYTFGSGTRLTVV.

The chain joins TRBV2 to TRBJ2-7; D gene unclear. Trimming pared 6 bases from V and 3 bases from J, leaving 15 bases between. From germline, CDR1 is SNHLY and CDR2 FYNNEI. This CDR3 contains 14 residues. In DNA form, the CDR3 reads TGTGCCAGCAGCTTAGAGAAATCGTACTACGAGCAGTACTTC. This gives the protein CASSLEKSYYEQYF.

The chain recombines TRBV15 with TRBJ1-6, with a tentative D call TRBD1 (6 bases). The germline CDR1 and CDR2 sequences are LNHNV and YYDKDF (reference sequence). This CDR3 has 16 residues. Trimming removed 1 base at V and 10 bases at J, with 17 bases between. In DNA form, the CDR3 reads TGTGCCACCAGCAGAGGTAGTCCGGGGGCGCGATCACCCCTCCACTTT. Translated, it gives CATSRGSPGARSPLHF.

J is TRBJ2-2 and V is TRBV12-3 or TRBV12-4, with D hard to call. The CDR3 runs 15 residues. The germline V and J ends were trimmed by 0 bases and 1 base, with 6 bases remaining between them. CDR3 residues: CASSLARGNTGELFF. In DNA form, the CDR3 reads TGTGCCAGCAGTTTAGCGCGAGGGAACACCGGGGAGCTGTTTTTT.

V and J are TRBV6-6 and TRBJ1-5; no reliable D call. The CDR3 covers 16 residues. Germline CDR1 is MNHNY and CDR2 is SVGAGI (reference sequence). V dropped 6 bases and J dropped 2 bases, with 17 bases sitting between them. In nucleotides, the CDR3 is TGTGCCAGCAGATACCGGGCCCCGGCGGGCAATCAGCCCCAGCATTTT. Translating it yields CASRYRAPAGNQPQHF.

The chain couples TRBV20-1 to TRBJ2-5, with D unresolved. The CDR3 consists of 18 residues. The germline gives CDR1 DFQATT, CDR2 SNEGSKA (reference sequence). V was shortened by 0 bases and J by 0 bases, with 20 bases between the two germline ends. The CDR3 loop is CSARDFGRQLRNQETQYF. DNA of the CDR3: TGCAGTGCTAGAGATTTCGGCCGTCAGCTAAGGAACCAAGAGACCCAGTACTTC.

V gene TRBV30 combines with J gene TRBJ1-5; no firm D call. The germline gives CDR1 GTSNPN, CDR2 SVGIG (reference sequence). The CDR3 spans 15 residues. V lost 0 bases and J lost 1, with 10 bases in between. CDR3 nucleotides: TGTGCCTGGAGTGTGTTCGGGTCGAGCAATCAGCCCCAGCATTTT. The encoded protein is CAWSVFGSSNQPQHF.

This rearrangement joins TRBV20-1 to TRBJ2-3; weak D call: TRBD1 (5 bases). The length of the CDR3 is 13 residues. V lost 3 bases and J lost 0, with 7 bases in between. The V gene's germline CDR1 is DFQATT and CDR2 SNEGSKA (reference sequence). The CDR3 DNA reads TGCAGTGCTAGCAGACAGAGCACAGATACGCAGTATTTT. This encodes CSASRQSTDTQYF.

The chain recombines TRBV25-1 with TRBJ2-5; D may correspond to TRBD1 or TRBD2 (6 bases each). Trimming stripped 1 base from V and 2 bases from J, with 11 bases between. The CDR3 length is 15 residues. From germline, CDR1 is MGHDK and CDR2 SYGVNS. CDR3 in amino acids: CASSEWRGTQETQYF. DNA of the CDR3: TGTGCCAGCAGTGAATGGCGCGGGACACAAGAGACCCAGTACTTC.

The chain joins TRBV5-1 to TRBJ2-1; 10 nucleotides align to TRBD2. With V trimmed by 7 bases and J by 4 bases, 14 bases remained unmatched. Germline values: CDR1 SGHRS, CDR2 YFSETQ. The CDR3 runs 17 residues. CDR3: CASELAGASQTYNEQFF. The CDR3 DNA reads as TGCGCCAGCGAGCTAGCGGGGGCTAGCCAAACGTACAATGAGCAGTTCTTC.

The gene calls are TRBV20-1 and TRBJ1-4, with D possibly matching TRBD1 (5 bases). The V end was cut by 7 bases, the J end by 7 bases, with 22 bases between. The CDR3 runs to 15 residues. In germline, CDR1 is DFQATT, CDR2 SNEGSKA (reference sequence). CDR3 DNA sequence: TGCAGTGTACCCAATGTAATGGGGGGTAGTGAAAAACTGTTTTTT. It is translated as CSVPNVMGGSEKLFF.

This clonotype was observed a few times. V usage is TRBV12-3 or TRBV12-4 and J usage is TRBJ1-1; weak D call: TRBD1 (6 bases). V gave up 5 bases and J gave up 2 bases, with 15 bases separating them. The length of the CDR3 is 15 residues. In DNA form, the CDR3 reads TGTGCCAGCAGTCTGTCCGGGACACCCAACACTGAAGCTTTCTTT. Its protein product is CASSLSGTPNTEAFF.

V usage is TRBV28 and J usage is TRBJ1-5; D remains ambiguous. The CDR3 totals 14 residues. The germline CDR1 and CDR2 sequences are MDHEN and SYDVKM. Trimming took 10 bases from V and 7 from J, leaving 20 bases between them. In nucleotides, the CDR3 is TGTGCCATCGCGGGTGGTTCGCATAGCCAGCCCCAGCATTTT. This sequence encodes CAIAGGSHSQPQHF.

This clonotype was seen a handful of times. The gene calls are TRBV6-6 and TRBJ2-1; the D gene is possibly TRBD1 (6 bases). V lost 6 bases, J lost 0 bases, and 12 bases lay in between. Germline lookup yields CDR1 MNHNY and CDR2 SVGAGI (reference sequence). The CDR3 consists of 15 residues. The DNA for the CDR3 is TGTGCCAGCAGCGGCATAGGGGGCTCCTACAATGAGCAGTTCTTC. Encoded protein: CASSGIGGSYNEQFF.

The chain employs TRBV30 and TRBJ1-1; 7 nucleotides agree with TRBD1. The CDR3 runs to 16 residues. CDR1 and CDR2 (germline): GTSNPN, SVGIG (reference sequence). The V segment lost 3 bases and the J segment 0 bases; nucleotides outside the gene matches: 10. The CDR3 region has the DNA TGTGCCTGGAGAAGGGACAGAGCCCACATGAACACTGAAGCTTTCTTT. Its translation: CAWRRDRAHMNTEAFF.

This chain connects TRBV2 to TRBJ2-6; a weak D match, TRBD1 (6 bases). The CDR3 consists of 16 residues. Germline values: CDR1 SNHLY, CDR2 FYNNEI. V was shortened by 6 bases and J by 0 bases, with 12 bases between the two germline ends. CDR3 sequence reads: CASRSTGTSGANVLTF. CDR3 bases: TGTGCCAGCAGGTCAACAGGGACCTCTGGGGCCAACGTCCTGACTTTC.

The chain recombines TRBV25-1 with TRBJ2-5; no definite D call. The CDR3 length is 11 residues. In germline, CDR1 is MGHDK, CDR2 SYGVNS. V was trimmed by 9 bases and J by 5 bases, leaving 10 bases between them. The CDR3 coding sequence is TGTGCCAGTGCATCTTGGGAGACCCAGTACTTC. It codes for CASASWETQYF.

The chain uses TRBV12-3 or TRBV12-4 and TRBJ2-7; D gene ambiguous. The CDR3 contains 12 residues. Trimming cost V 5 bases and J 4 bases, with 9 bases left between them. CDR3 DNA sequence: TGTGCCAGCAGTGTAAAAGGGTACGAGCAGTACTTC. It is translated as CASSVKGYEQYF.

This clonotype has only one observation. V usage is TRBV4-1 and J usage is TRBJ1-1, with 7 positions matching TRBD1. V dropped 0 bases and J dropped 3; count of bases not matched to a gene: 4. Germline V CDR1 and CDR2: MGHRA, YSYEKL. This CDR3 spans 15 amino acids. The CDR3, as DNA: TGCGCCAGCAGCCAAGAGACGGGACAGTACACTGAAGCTTTCTTT. Protein product: CASSQETGQYTEAFF.